The present T cell receptor beta chain was sequenced within a study of cytomegalovirus exposure and HLA in healthy donors. Trimming stripped 3 bases from V and 0 bases from J, with 23 bases between. The germline V gene has CDR1 SQVTM and CDR2 ANQGSEA. The CDR3 runs to 18 residues. Use of 60 Vbeta and 13 Jbeta primers characterized the PCR. Assay: immunoSEQ multiplex PCR; the TCRdb copy retains only in-frame clones and omits some. The repertoire holds some 95,000 clones, with approximately 69% as singletons. Whole-study findings and limits: As a later analysis showed, a missense DCLRE1C variant was linked to trimming of TCR beta V- and J-genes.

As for this clone: Its antigen remains unidentified.

V usage is TRBV29-1 and J usage is TRBJ1-2; perhaps TRBD1 as D (6 bases). The sequenced sample was PBMCs. This clonotype was sampled from a female donor in good health and CMV-seronegative. This CDR3 is CSVEDIKAGASSNYGYTF. The CDR3 coding sequence is TGCAGCGTTGAGGATATTAAAGCAGGGGCTTCATCTAACTATGGCTACACCTTC.